This T cell receptor (beta chain) appears in the sequencing data of a study of human T cells and chemical hapten exposure (dated by TCRdb to the early 2020s). At the level of the whole study: For sensitization, 2% DPC in acetone was applied to a 2 cm by 2 cm area of upper inner arm skin. Patch testing was done on the upper back using Finn chambers containing 0.01% DPC, and results were scored after 6 days according to International Contact Dermatitis Research Group standards. In alopecia patients, the study followed how the peripheral blood TCR repertoire changed in vivo over primary and secondary sensitization to diphenylcyclopropenone (DPC), a hapten. Most of the patients in the cohort were female, and the cohort covered alopecia areata with under or over 50% scalp involvement, alopecia totalis and alopecia universalis. For TCR sequencing, blood came from over 25 alopecia patients at anywhere from one to four time points (pre-sensitization, 2, 6 and 24 weeks). The libraries were sequenced as a pool, and the TCR yield per sample differed mostly because of small variations in library volumes within the pool. Patient blood was sampled pre-sensitization (week 0) and at 2, 6 and about 24 weeks after DPC sensitization. Throughout the study period of 20 to 25 weeks, patients also received therapeutic DPC doses to the scalp every week. The investigation overall reported the following: After repeated subsampling, the strength of the expansion versus patch-test correlation and the threshold at which it became significant changed. Expanded TCRs formed significantly more large CDR3 similarity clusters than pre-sensitization or healthy control sets, consistent with antigen-driven responses. Patch test score correlated positively with the number of PT1 expanded TCRs, reaching significance at thresholds 8, 16 and 32 but not at 4. Because all patients had alopecia, a presumed autoimmune disease, the immune response of the patients might differ from that of healthy individuals. DPC sensitization did not change how many TCRs were above 1 in 1000 frequency, and no evidence was found of alterations in global repertoire structure.

The time point label corresponds to: patch test 1, 2 weeks after DPC sensitization. In light of the paper, this sample's treatment or condition label describes: therapeutic diphenylcyclopropenone sensitization with weekly scalp DPC. Blood at each patch-test visit was drawn before the patch test was applied. Patients were eligible if aged 18 to 70, diagnosed with alopecia and judged suitable for DPC therapy, and pregnant patients were excluded. Unfractionated whole blood was collected in Tempus Blood RNA tubes, and total RNA was extracted from that blood. In the case of this clonotype: Its antigen remains unidentified. Base qualities are not provided; no much larger clone lies one nucleotide away.

Library creation used RACE. TCRdb records NextSeq 500 as the sequencer. Library preparation attached unique molecular identifiers to individual cDNA molecules for quantitative, reproducible TCR counting. From each blood RNA sample, both TCR alpha and TCR beta chains were sequenced. In the original analysis: Samples had a median of approximately 93,000 TCRs, with a range from roughly 23,224 to 700,000. V, J and CDR3 annotation of the TCR reads was performed with the Decombinator software suite. Every sample was subsampled to the same number of TCRs (28,000) for the PS versus PT1 abundance plots. TCRs were defined as expanded if absent before sensitization and observed at least eight times at the 2-week time point. TCRdb trimmed public reads at Q25 via fastp, called clones via MiXCR and kept in-frame beta chains. Rows matching on CDR3 protein sequence are summarized as one entry with the most common DNA and genes. The V and J calls here are based on TCRdb, not the publication. This sample has fewer than 200,000 distinct CDR3 sequences in its table, and around 22% of those were observed once. Under 8.5% of the sample comes from the top ten.

The CDR3 runs 15 residues from the cysteine to the phenylalanine. The retained sequence is limited to the CDR3, 45 bases, with the frame set at the first base. In the germline V gene, CDR1 corresponds to SNHLY and CDR2 to FYNNEI. The germline ends are 12 bases apart after V is trimmed by 6 bases and J by 0 bases. This chain is built from TRBV2 and TRBJ2-1; the D gene is not confidently resolved. The sequencing here drew on whole blood, taken in connection with sensitization to the hapten diphenylcyclopropenone (DPC). This sequence was found in a woman aged 45-60 years with alopecia areata. Some clones in this sample may be carry-over from other donors' samples. The encoded CDR3 is CASRKETSSYNEQFF. The DNA sequence is given as TGTGCCAGCAGGAAGGAGACGAGCTCCTACAATGAGCAGTTCTTC.